This T cell receptor (beta chain) is from a study of blood T cell repertoires in COVID-19. Study-level background: The cDNA or gDNA used as material had been derived from T cells, B-cell-depleted T cells, or PBMCs.

CDR1 SGHNT and CDR2 YENEEA come from the germline V gene. The CDR3 covers 15 residues. V lost 3 bases and J lost 2, with 11 bases in between. Assay used: immunoSEQ multiplex PCR; TCRdb lists only in-frame clones, some missing. The table has around 60,000 clones, 75% to 90% seen once; the top ten hold about 14%. This receptor was taken from a human donor in a cohort sampled during active COVID-19. The chain recombines TRBV11-3 with TRBJ2-1; D perhaps matches TRBD2 (5 bases). Sequencing was performed on peripheral blood. The CDR3 sequence: CASSFEGTAYNEQFF. In DNA, the CDR3 is TGTGCCAGCAGCTTTGAGGGCACGGCCTACAATGAGCAGTTCTTC.